This TCR beta chain is drawn from a study of cytomegalovirus exposure and HLA in healthy donors. At the level of the study: A later analysis reported the same platform for the roughly 120 validation repertoires and the 650 to 750 first-cohort repertoires. Study outcomes and limitations: Most TCR sequences were uncommon, yet certain public TCRs appeared in many donors. Published work reported that the classifier diagnosed cytomegalovirus status with high specificity and sensitivity. First-cohort TCR clusters were later found to tend to co-occur in the 130 or so validation repertoires.

About this clone: Its antigen remains unidentified.

Profiled with immunoSEQ multiplex PCR; TCRdb holds only in-frame clones, not every one. The sample consists of tens of thousands of clones, approximately 94% of them appearing once. From germline, CDR1 is MNHNS and CDR2 SASEGT. The CDR3 totals 12 residues. Losses at the gene ends were 7 bases for V and 9 bases for J; bases not matched to a gene: 8. The genes are TRBV6-1 and TRBJ1-1; TRBD1 matches 7 bases. The receptor's source is a woman aged 18-29 years in good health and CMV-seronegative. The sample consisted of PBMCs. The CDR3 loop is CASNQGVRKAFF. The CDR3 nucleotides are TGTGCCAGCAACCAGGGGGTTAGGAAAGCTTTCTTT.